This TCR beta chain is drawn from a study of T cells after yellow fever vaccination. This clonotype was counted between two and nine times. Study findings and constraints: Shared CD4/CD8 clonotypes were a small share, likely from convergent recombination.

Trimming left V 1 base short and J 1 base short, with 8 bases between. From germline, CDR1 is MNHEY and CDR2 SVGAGI. This CDR3 is built from 15 residues. TCRdb redid the calling of the 5' RACE reads with MiXCR, one entry per CDR3 protein. Of over 85,000 distinct CDR3 sequences in the sample, roughly 10% are singletons; the top ten hold roughly 15%. The rearrangement joins TRBV6-5 to TRBJ2-1; D is undetermined. Sequenced here: CD8+ T cells not binding an NS4B(214-222) dextramer, sorted from PBMCs, sampled less than 16 days after the first yellow fever vaccination. This clonotype was obtained from a man between 18 and 29 years old who received the YFV17D yellow fever vaccine. CDR3 sequence: CASSYFGESYNEQFF. CDR3 nucleotide sequence: TGTGCCAGCAGTTACTTTGGGGAATCCTACAATGAGCAGTTCTTC.